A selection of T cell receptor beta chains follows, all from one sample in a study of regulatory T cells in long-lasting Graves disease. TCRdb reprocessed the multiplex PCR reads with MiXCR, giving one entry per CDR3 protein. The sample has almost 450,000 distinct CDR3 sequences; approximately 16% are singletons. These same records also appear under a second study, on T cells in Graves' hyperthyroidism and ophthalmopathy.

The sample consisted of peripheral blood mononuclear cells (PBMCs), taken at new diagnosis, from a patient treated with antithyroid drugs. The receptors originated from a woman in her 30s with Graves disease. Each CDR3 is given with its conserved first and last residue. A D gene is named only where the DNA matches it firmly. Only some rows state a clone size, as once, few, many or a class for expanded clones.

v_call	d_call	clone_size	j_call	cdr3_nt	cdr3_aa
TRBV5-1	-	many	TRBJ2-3	TGCGCCAGCAGCTCAGGACCTCCCCGCACAGATACGCAGTATTTT	CASSSGPPRTDTQYF
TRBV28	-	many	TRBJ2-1	TGTGCCAGCAGGAGAGCTCTAAGCTCCTACAATGAGCAGTTCTTC	CASRRALSSYNEQFF
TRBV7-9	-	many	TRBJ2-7	TGTGCCAGCAGCCTGGACACTACCTACGAGCAGTACTTC	CASSLDTTYEQYF
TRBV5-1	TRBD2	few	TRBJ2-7	TGTGCCAGCAGCTGGACTAGCGGGAGGGCCTACGAGCAGTACTTC	CASSWTSGRAYEQYF
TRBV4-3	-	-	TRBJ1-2	TGCGCCAGCAGACCAAAGCTATCGCTCGCCGTAGCTAACTATGGCTACACCTTC	CASRPKLSLAVANYGYTF
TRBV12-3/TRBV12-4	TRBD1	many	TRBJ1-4	TGTGCCAGCAGTACAGGACAGGGTGAAAAACTGTTTTTT	CASSTGQGEKLFF
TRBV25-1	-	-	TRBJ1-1	TGTGCCAGCAGTGAATCAGGGGCTGAAGCTTTCTTT	CASSESGAEAFF
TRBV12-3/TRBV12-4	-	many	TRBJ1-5	TGTGCCAGCAGTACCCGGACTGGGGGGGCCGGCAATCAGCCCCAGCATTTT	CASSTRTGGAGNQPQHF
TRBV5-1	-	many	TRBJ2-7	TGCGCCAGCAGCGGGGGGGCTACCGGAGAGCAGTACTTC	CASSGGATGEQYF
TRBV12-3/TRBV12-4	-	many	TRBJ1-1	TGTGCCAGCAGTTTCTTCAGGGACGGCACTGAAGCTTTCTTT	CASSFFRDGTEAFF
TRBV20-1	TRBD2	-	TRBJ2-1	TGCAGTGCTAGAGGGCCTAGCGGACAACCGCGGGGCAATGAGCAGTTCTTC	CSARGPSGQPRGNEQFF
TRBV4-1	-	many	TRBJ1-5	TGCGCCAGCAGCCAAGTTCGGACGACGAGACGGTCCAATCAGCCCCAGCATTTT	CASSQVRTTRRSNQPQHF
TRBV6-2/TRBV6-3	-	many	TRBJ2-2	TGTGCCAGCAGTTTTTCGCCGTACACCGGGGAGCTGTTTTTT	CASSFSPYTGELFF
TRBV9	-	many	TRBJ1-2	TGTGCCAGCAGCGTAGGCTTGCAGGGTTTGGGTGGCTACACCTTC	CASSVGLQGLGGYTF
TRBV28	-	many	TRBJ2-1	TGTGCCAGCACCGATGTTTCCTACAATGAGCAGTTCTTC	CASTDVSYNEQFF
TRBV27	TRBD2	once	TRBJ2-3	TGTGCCAGCAAACTAGCGTCTGCGGATACGCAGTATTTT	CASKLASADTQYF
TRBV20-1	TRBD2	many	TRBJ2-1	TGCAGTGCTAGAGATCGGCCTAGCGGTAGCTCCTACAATGAGCAGTTCTTC	CSARDRPSGSSYNEQFF
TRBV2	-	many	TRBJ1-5	TGTGCCAGCCAGGGGATGGGGACCCAGCCCCAGCATTTT	CASQGMGTQPQHF
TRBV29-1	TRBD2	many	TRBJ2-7	TGCAGCGTCAGACGGGCTAGCGGTCCCTACGAGCAGTACTTC	CSVRRASGPYEQYF
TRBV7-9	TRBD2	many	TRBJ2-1	TGTGCCAGCAGCCCGCCTGGACTAGCGGGAGGCGCCGCTGAGCAGTTCTTC	CASSPPGLAGGAAEQFF